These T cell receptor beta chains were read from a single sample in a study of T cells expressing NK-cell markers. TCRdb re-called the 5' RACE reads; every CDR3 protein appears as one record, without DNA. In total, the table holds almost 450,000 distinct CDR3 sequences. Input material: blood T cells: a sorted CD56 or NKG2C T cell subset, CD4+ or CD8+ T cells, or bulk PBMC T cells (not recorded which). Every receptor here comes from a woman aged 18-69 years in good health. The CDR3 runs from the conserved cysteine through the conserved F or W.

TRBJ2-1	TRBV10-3	CAISELERGKGQFF
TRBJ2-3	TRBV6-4	CASSDSVGDTDTQYF
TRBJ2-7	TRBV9	CASSAGQSHSYEQYF
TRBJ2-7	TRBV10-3	CAISSGTSSYEQYF
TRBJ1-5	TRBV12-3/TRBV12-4	CASSPGQGAHSNQPQHF
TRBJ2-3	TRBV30	CAWSVRSFPRSNTQYF
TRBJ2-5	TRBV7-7	CASSWDSFSAAQYF
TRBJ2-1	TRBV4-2	CASSQDWGGPYNEQFF
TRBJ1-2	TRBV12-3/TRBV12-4	CASSLGRGTPRGYTF
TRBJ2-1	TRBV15	CATSRSSAGEQFF
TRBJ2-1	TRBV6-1	CASSRGLAGGGNEQFF
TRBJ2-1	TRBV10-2	CASSVDLNEQFF
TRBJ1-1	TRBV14	CASSQVETEAFF
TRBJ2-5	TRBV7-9	CASSSNRDRFGTQYF
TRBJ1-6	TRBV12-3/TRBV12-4	CASSRPGAGSPLHF
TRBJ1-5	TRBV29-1	CSVYQRRLGNQPQHF
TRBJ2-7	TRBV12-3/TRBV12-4	CASSLGGQGGEQYF
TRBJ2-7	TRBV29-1	CSVEDQGQGAYEQYF
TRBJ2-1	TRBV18	CASSPYQDYNEQFF
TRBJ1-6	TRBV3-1	CASCQAAGGSSPLHF
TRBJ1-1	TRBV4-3	CASSQHDTEAFF
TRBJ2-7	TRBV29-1	CSVVWGTHEQYF
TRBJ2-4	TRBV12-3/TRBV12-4	CASSLRFFPENIQYF
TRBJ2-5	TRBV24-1	CATSPGTSEETQYF
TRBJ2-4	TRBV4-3	CASSQDEKSSHIQYF
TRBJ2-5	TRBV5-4	CASSFPGPVREETQYF
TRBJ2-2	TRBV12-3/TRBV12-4	CLGGTNTGELFF
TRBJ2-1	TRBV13	CASSPTAGLGGGEQFF
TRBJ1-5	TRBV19	CAAGRTAYQPQHF
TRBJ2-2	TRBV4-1	CASSQAGGPAGELFF
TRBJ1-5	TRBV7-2	CASSLAVLNQPQHF
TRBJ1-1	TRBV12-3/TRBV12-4	CASGFRVQEAFF
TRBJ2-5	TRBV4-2	CASSQKSASGEETQYF
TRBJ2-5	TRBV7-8	CASSLLAGEQETQYF
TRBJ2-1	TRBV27	CASSFATRGGYNEQFF
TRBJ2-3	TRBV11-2	CASSSSGSLTDTQYF
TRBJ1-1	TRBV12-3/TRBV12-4	CASSTTGGSNTEAFF
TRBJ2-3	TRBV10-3	CAISASGGGTDTQYF
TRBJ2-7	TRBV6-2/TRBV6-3	CASSSRRTFSYEQYF
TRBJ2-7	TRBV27	CASSLNGQLQQYF
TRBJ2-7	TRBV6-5	CASSFRTEQYF
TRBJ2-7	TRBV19	CASSISPFGVYEQYF
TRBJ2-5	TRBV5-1	CASSLEVGPQTQYF
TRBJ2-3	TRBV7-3	CASSLSGTSRSTDTQYF
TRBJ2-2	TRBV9	CASSVAGQNTGELFF
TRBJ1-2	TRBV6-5	CASSYGLGAFNRYTF
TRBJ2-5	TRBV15	CATSRGLSAAGETQYF
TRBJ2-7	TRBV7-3	CASSPKGEGYEQYF
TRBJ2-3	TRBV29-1	CSVVDRTDTQYF
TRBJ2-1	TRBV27	CASSHSGSTYNEQFF
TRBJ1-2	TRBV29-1	CSVEAPGQTYGYTF
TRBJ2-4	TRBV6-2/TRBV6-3	CASRPGTSGSYIQYF
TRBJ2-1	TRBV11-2	CASSAGGGVSYNEQFF
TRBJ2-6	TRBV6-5	CASTWTGGPGANVLTF
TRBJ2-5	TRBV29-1	CSVETGTSVGQETQYF
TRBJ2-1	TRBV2	CASSAGLAGPNEQFF
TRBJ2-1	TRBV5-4	CASRRDFNEQFF
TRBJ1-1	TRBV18	CASSATGATEAFF
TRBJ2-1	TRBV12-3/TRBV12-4	CASSLQALGSNEQFF